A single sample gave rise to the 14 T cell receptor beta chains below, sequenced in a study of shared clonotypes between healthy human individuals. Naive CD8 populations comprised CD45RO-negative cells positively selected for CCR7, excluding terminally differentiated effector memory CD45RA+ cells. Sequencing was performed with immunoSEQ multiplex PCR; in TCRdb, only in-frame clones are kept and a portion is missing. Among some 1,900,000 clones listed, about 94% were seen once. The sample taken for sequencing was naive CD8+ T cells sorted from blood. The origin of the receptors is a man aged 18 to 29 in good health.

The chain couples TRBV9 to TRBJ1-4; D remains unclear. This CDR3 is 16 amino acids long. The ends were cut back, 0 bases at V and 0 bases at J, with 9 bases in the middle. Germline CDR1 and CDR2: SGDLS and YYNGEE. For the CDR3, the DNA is TGTGCCAGCAGCGTAGGATTGGTTACAACTAATGAAAAACTGTTTTTT. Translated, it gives CASSVGLVTTNEKLFF.

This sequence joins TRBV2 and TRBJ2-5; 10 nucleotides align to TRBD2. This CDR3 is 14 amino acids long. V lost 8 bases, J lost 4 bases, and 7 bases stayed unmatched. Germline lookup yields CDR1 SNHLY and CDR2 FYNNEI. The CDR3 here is CASCGTSGTETQYF. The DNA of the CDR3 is TGTGCCAGCTGCGGAACTAGCGGGACAGAGACCCAGTACTTC. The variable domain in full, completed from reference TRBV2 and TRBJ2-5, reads EPEVTQTPSHQVTQMGQEVILRCVPISNHLYFYWYRQILGQKVEFLVSFYNNEISEKSEIFDDQFSVERPDGSNFTLKIRSTKLEDSAMYFCASCGTSGTETQYFGPGTRLLVL.

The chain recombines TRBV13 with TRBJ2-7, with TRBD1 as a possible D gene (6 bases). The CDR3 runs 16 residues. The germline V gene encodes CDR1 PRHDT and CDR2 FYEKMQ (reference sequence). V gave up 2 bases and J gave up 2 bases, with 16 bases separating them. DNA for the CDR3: TGTGCCAGCAGCTTAAGTGGACAGTATCGTCCCTACGAGCAGTACTTC. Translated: CASSLSGQYRPYEQYF.

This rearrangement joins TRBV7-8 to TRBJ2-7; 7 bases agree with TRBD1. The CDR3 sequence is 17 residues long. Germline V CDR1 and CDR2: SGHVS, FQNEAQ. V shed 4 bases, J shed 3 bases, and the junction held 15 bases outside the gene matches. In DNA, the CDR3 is TGTGCCAGCAGCTCATACACGGACAGGTCGGACAGCTACGAGCAGTACTTC. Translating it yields CASSSYTDRSDSYEQYF.

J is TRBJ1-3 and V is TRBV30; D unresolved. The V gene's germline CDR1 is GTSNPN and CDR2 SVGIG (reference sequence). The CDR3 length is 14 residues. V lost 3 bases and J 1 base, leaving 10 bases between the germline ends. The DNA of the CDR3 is TGTGCCTGGAGCCGGACCGAGTCTGGAAACACCATATATTTT. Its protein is CAWSRTESGNTIYF.

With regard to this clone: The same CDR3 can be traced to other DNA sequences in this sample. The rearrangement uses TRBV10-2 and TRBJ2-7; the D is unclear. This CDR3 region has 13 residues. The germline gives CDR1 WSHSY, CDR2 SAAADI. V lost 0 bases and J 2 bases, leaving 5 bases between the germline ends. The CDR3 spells CASSESGPYEQYF. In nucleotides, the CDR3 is TGCGCCAGCAGTGAGTCCGGCCCCTACGAGCAGTACTTC.

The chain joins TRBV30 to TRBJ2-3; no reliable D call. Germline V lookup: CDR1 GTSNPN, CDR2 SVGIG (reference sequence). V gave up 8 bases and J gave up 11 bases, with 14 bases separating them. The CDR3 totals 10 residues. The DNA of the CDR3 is TGTGCCGGGGATGGTCGTGGGCAGTATTTT. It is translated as CAGDGRGQYF.

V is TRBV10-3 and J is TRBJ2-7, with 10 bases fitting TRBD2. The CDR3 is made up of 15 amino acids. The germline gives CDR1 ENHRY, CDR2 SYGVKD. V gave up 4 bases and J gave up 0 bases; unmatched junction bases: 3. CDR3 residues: CAISGTSGYSYEQYF. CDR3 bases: TGTGCCATCAGTGGGACTAGCGGATACTCCTACGAGCAGTACTTC.

Here the CDR3 reads CASSFSGEGNQPQHF. The CDR3 nucleotides read TGCGCCAGCAGCTTTTCCGGGGAGGGCAATCAGCCCCAGCATTTT. J is TRBJ1-5 and V is TRBV5-1; no definite D call. There are 15 residues in the CDR3. The V end was cut by 2 bases, the J end by 2 bases, with 11 bases between. Germline values: CDR1 SGHRS, CDR2 YFSETQ.

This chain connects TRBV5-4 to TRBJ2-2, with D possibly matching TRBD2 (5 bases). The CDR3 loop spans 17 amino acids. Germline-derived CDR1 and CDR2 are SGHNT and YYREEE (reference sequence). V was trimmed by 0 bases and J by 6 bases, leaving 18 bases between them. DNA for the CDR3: TGTGCCAGCAGCTTGGGAAGTTGGTTTAGCGAGGCCGGGGAGCTGTTTTTT. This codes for CASSLGSWFSEAGELFF.

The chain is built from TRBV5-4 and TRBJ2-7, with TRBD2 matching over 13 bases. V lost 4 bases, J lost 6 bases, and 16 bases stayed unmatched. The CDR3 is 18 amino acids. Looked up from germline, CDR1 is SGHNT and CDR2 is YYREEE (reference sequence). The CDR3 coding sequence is TGTGCCAGCAGCCTCCAGACTAGCGGGAGGCCTACCGCAGCCGAGCAGTACTTC. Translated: CASSLQTSGRPTAAEQYF.

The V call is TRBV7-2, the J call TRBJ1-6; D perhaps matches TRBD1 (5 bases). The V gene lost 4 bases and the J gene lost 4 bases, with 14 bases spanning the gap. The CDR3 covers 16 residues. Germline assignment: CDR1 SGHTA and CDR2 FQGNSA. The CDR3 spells CASSSRTLAYNSPLHF. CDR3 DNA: TGTGCCAGCAGCTCACGGACACTAGCTTATAATTCACCCCTCCACTTT.

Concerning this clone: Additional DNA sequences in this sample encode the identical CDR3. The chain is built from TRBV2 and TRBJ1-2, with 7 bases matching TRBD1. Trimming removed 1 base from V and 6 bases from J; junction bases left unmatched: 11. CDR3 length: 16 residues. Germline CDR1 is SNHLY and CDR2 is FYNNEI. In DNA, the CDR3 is TGTGCCAGCAGTGAAGGGACAGGCCCATCATCCGATGGCTACACCTTC. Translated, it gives CASSEGTGPSSDGYTF.

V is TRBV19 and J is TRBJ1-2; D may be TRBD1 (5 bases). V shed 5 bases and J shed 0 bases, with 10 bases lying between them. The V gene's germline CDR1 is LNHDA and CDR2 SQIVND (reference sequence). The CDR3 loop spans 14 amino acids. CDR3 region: CASSVGPTNYGYTF. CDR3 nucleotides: TGTGCCAGTAGTGTGGGACCCACTAACTATGGCTACACCTTC.